This T cell receptor beta chain originates from a study of OX40 agonist ivuxolimab in advanced cancers. Study-wide context: The mean age was roughly 60 years, ranging from 23 to 79, with less than 90% of participants male.

On this clone itself: Its target is unknown.

Points from the study as a whole: CD8+ T cells were the subset that, on average, had more expanded clones than CD4+.

The method was immunoSEQ multiplex PCR; TCRdb's version includes in-frame clones alone and lacks a portion of them. The sample has some 25,000 clones, about four fifths seen once. This TCR derives from an adult with an advanced solid tumor such as melanoma, head and neck, liver or kidney cancer. Sequencing was performed on CD4+ or CD8+ T cells sorted from blood, taken in a trial of the OX40 agonist ivuxolimab.

The CDR3: CASTPALAGASYEQYF. The CDR3 DNA reads TGTGCCAGCACACCCGCCCTAGCGGGAGCGTCCTACGAGCAGTACTTC. J is TRBJ2-7 and V is TRBV5-4, with 10 bases aligning to TRBD2. Trimming took 6 bases from V and 1 from J; bases not matched to a gene: 10. The CDR3 totals 16 residues. Germline values: CDR1 SGHNT, CDR2 YYREEE (reference sequence).